This T cell receptor (beta chain) was obtained from a study of T cells after yellow fever vaccination. General study points: Sorted repertoires could include abundant contaminating clonotypes from bulk cells. Peaking on day 5 versus 15, the secondary response was faster but weaker.

They built TCR cDNA with 5'RACE template switching, a step that put in a universal primer site and UMIs. TCRdb recomputed calls from the 5' RACE reads with MiXCR, one row per CDR3 protein. The table has a few hundred thousand distinct CDR3 sequences, 3.5% to 5% seen once; the top ten hold roughly a fifth. This clonotype was recorded many times. As yet, its antigen is unknown. The sequence was obtained from a man between 18 and 35 years old who received the YFV17D yellow fever vaccine. This specimen was PBMCs, taken 15 days after the yellow fever booster vaccination.

The CDR3 protein is CASSSPATAGTDTQYF. Here the CDR3 DNA reads TGTGCCAGCAGTTCCCCCGCGACCGCTGGCACAGATACGCAGTATTTT. The V gene is TRBV27, the J gene TRBJ2-3; no reliable D call. Looked up from germline, CDR1 is MNHEY and CDR2 is SMNVEV (reference sequence). Between the trimmed V and J ends, which lost 4 bases and 1 base, there was a span of 15 bases. CDR3 size: 16 residues.